This T cell receptor (beta chain) was recovered during a study of molecular identifiers for immune sequencing clone quantification. Sorted cell numbers of about 19,000 to 1,000,000, with 10%, 30% or 50% RNA, served as input for naive CD8 libraries. TCRdb re-called the PCR reads through MiXCR, storing one row per CDR3 protein. This table holds about 640,000 distinct CDR3 sequences, nearly 20% found once. This clonotype came up many times. J gave up 1 base and V 5 bases, and 8 bases lay outside the gene matches. The CDR3 has 16 amino acids. CDR1 is MDHEN, CDR2 SYDVKM, per germline. The origin of this receptor is a human donor in good health. Some libraries in this study had Jurkat cell RNA spiked in. Sequencing was carried out using naive CD8+ T cells from blood, with Jurkat cell RNA spiked in. Sample subset: FACS-sorted CD8+CD4-CCR7+CD45RA+ naive T cells. The chain recombines TRBV28 with TRBJ2-3, with 8 bases fitting TRBD1. CDR3 protein: CASSSVRGLGTDTQYF. CDR3 nucleotide sequence: TGTGCCAGCAGTAGTGTCAGGGGGCTTGGCACAGATACGCAGTATTTT.